The 14 T cell receptor beta chains below all came from one sample that was sequenced in a study of early T cells in non-severe SARS-CoV-2 infection. MiXCR was run by TCRdb on the 5' RACE reads, yielding one entry per CDR3 protein. The data show roughly 50,000 distinct CDR3 sequences, 8.2% seen once. The sequencing input was whole blood. Receptors originate from an adult who was a healthcare worker with PCR-confirmed SARS-CoV-2 infection or an uninfected control (not recorded which).

This clonotype was observed many times. This chain connects TRBV4-1 to TRBJ2-3; 12 nucleotides agree with TRBD2. After removal of 4 bases from V and 1 base from J, the junction contained 3 bases not matched to a gene. The germline CDR1 and CDR2 sequences are MGHRA and YSYEKL. The CDR3 extends over 16 amino acids. CDR3 nucleotide sequence: TGCGCCAGCAGCCCTAGGACTAGCGGGGGCACAGATACGCAGTATTTT. It yields the protein CASSPRTSGGTDTQYF.

There are many counts of this clonotype. The V and J genes are TRBV28 and TRBJ1-4; D is undetermined. V was shortened by 6 bases and J by 5 bases, with 10 bases between the two germline ends. The CDR3 totals 13 residues. Germline-derived CDR1 and CDR2 are MDHEN and SYDVKM. The DNA of the CDR3 is TGTGCCAGCAGCCACCGGGCAAATGAAAAACTGTTTTTT. Translated, it gives CASSHRANEKLFF.

The genes are TRBV18 and TRBJ1-4; D may be TRBD1 (6 bases). Trimming removed 3 bases from V and 0 bases from J, with 14 bases in between. This CDR3 contains 17 residues. From germline, CDR1 is KGHSH and CDR2 LQKENI. The CDR3 DNA reads as TGTGCCAGCTCACCCTGGACAGCAGGTGCAACTAATGAAAAACTGTTTTTT. This gives the protein CASSPWTAGATNEKLFF.

The gene calls are TRBV4-2 and TRBJ1-1; TRBD1 aligns across 8 bases. The CDR3 consists of 15 residues. V lost 4 bases, J lost 3 bases, and 7 bases stayed unmatched. Germline CDR1 reads LGHNA; CDR2 reads YNFKEQ. CDR3 sequence (DNA): TGTGCCAGCAGCCCGGGACAGGTTGGGGACACTGAAGCTTTCTTT. It codes for CASSPGQVGDTEAFF.

This clonotype appeared many times. The V gene is TRBV7-8, the J gene TRBJ2-2, with D unresolved. The CDR3 sequence is 12 residues long. Trimming took off 1 base at V and 7 bases at J, with 4 bases between the two ends. Germline CDR1 reads SGHVS; CDR2 reads FQNEAQ. CDR3 sequence (DNA): TGTGCCAGCAGCTTAGAAGGCGGGGAGCTGTTTTTT. It yields the protein CASSLEGGELFF.

This clonotype was detected many times. The gene calls are TRBV6-5 and TRBJ2-7; D is perhaps TRBD1 (7 bases). The ends were cut back, 5 bases at V and 2 bases at J, with 16 bases in the middle. The germline CDR1 and CDR2 sequences are MNHEY and SVGAGI. The CDR3 runs to 15 residues. CDR3 nucleotide sequence: TGTGCCAGCAGTACCAGGGGGGACCCTCCCTACGAGCAGTACTTC. This sequence encodes CASSTRGDPPYEQYF.

This clonotype was observed a handful of times. V is TRBV2 and J is TRBJ2-1, with D possibly being TRBD1 (5 bases). This CDR3 has 17 residues. V was clipped by 7 bases and J by 8 bases, with 27 bases between them. Germline V gives CDR1 SNHLY, CDR2 FYNNEI. DNA for the CDR3: TGTGCCAGCAAGGCCAGGGCCCTAAGGGTAAACGGATATGAGCAGTTCTTC. Its translation: CASKARALRVNGYEQFF.

This clonotype has just a few counts. V and J are TRBV10-2 and TRBJ2-7, with a tentative D call TRBD1 (6 bases). Germline CDR1 and CDR2: WSHSY and SAAADI. This CDR3 contains 11 residues. V lost 8 bases and J lost 7, with 12 bases in between. The CDR3 coding sequence is TGCGCCAGCGGACAGTTCGGGGAGCAGTACTTC. It yields the protein CASGQFGEQYF.

This rearrangement joins TRBV5-1 to TRBJ2-7; unclear D gene. CDR1 is SGHRS, CDR2 YFSETQ, per germline. Trimming left V 0 bases short and J 2 bases short, with 6 bases between. The CDR3 has 13 amino acids. CDR3 protein: CASSLGVAYEQYF. The CDR3 DNA sequence: TGCGCCAGCAGCTTGGGCGTAGCCTACGAGCAGTACTTC.

This clonotype has ten or more counts. The gene calls are TRBV7-9 and TRBJ2-7; D is possibly TRBD2 (6 bases). The CDR3 is 14 residues long. V was shortened by 0 bases and J by 1 base, with 7 bases between the two germline ends. Germline V lookup: CDR1 SEHNR, CDR2 FQNEAQ (reference sequence). CDR3 sequence: CASSLAGSSYEQYF. The CDR3, as DNA: TGTGCCAGCAGCTTAGCCGGGAGTTCCTACGAGCAGTACTTC.

The chain is built from TRBV20-1 and TRBJ2-7, with D perhaps TRBD1 (5 bases). The CDR3 loop spans 13 amino acids. CDR1 is DFQATT and CDR2 is SNEGSKA in the germline V gene (reference sequence). The ends were cut back, 5 bases at V and 1 base at J, with 12 bases in the middle. CDR3: CSAGNGQSYEQYF. The CDR3 nucleotides are TGCAGTGCTGGAAATGGACAATCCTACGAGCAGTACTTC.

The rearrangement uses TRBV6-1 and TRBJ2-1, with D perhaps TRBD1 or TRBD2 (5 bases each). The germline gives CDR1 MNHNS, CDR2 SASEGT. V shed 4 bases and J shed 10 bases, with 35 bases lying between them. This CDR3 spans 20 amino acids. The CDR3 is CASSAETGTQVVGWKEEQFF. The CDR3 DNA reads TGTGCCAGCAGTGCAGAAACCGGGACCCAAGTGGTGGGGTGGAAGGAGGAGCAGTTCTTC.

The chain is built from TRBV2 and TRBJ1-6; 8 nucleotides align to TRBD1. This CDR3 has 15 residues. Germline assignment: CDR1 SNHLY and CDR2 FYNNEI. Unmatched junction bases numbered 10, after V lost 7 bases and J lost 8 bases. The CDR3 region is CASIRTRTGYSPLHF. In DNA form, the CDR3 reads TGTGCCAGCATTCGAACCCGGACAGGGTATTCACCCCTCCACTTT. Full variable domain (remainder filled in from reference TRBV2 and TRBJ1-6): EPEVTQTPSHQVTQMGQEVILRCVPISNHLYFYWYRQILGQKVEFLVSFYNNEISEKSEIFDDQFSVERPDGSNFTLKIRSTKLEDSAMYFCASIRTRTGYSPLHFGNGTRLTVT.

This clonotype was seen at least ten times. This chain uses TRBV29-1 with TRBJ2-3; 10 bases fit TRBD1. The CDR3 length is 18 residues. J gave up 4 bases and V 4 bases, and 17 bases lay outside the gene matches. Germline V gene sequence: CDR1 SQVTM, CDR2 ANQGSEA. In nucleotides, the CDR3 is TGCAGCGTTGCCCCCCGAACGCCGGGACAGGGGTTCTCAGATACGCAGTATTTT. Translated: CSVAPRTPGQGFSDTQYF.